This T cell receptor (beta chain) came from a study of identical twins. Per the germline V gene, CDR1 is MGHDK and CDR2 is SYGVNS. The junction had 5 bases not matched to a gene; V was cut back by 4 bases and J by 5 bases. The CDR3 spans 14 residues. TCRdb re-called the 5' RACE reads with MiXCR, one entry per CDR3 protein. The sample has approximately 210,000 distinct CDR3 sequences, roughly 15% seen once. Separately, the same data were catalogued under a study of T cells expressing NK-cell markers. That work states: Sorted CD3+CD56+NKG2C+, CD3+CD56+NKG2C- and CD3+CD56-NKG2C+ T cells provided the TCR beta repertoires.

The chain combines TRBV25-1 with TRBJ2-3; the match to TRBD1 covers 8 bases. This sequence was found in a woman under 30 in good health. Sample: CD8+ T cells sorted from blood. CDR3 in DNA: TGTGCCAGCAGTGGGCAGGGGGCCGTAGATACGCAGTATTTT. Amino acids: CASSGQGAVDTQYF.